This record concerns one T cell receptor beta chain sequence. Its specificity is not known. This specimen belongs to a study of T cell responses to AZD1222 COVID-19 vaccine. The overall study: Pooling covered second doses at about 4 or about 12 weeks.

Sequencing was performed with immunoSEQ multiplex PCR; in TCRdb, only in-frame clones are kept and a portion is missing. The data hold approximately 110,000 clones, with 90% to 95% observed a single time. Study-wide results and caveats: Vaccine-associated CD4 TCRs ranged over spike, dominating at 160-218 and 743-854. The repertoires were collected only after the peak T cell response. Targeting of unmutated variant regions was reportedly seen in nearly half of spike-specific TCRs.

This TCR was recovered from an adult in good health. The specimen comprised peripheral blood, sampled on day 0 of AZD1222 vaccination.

CDR3 DNA: TGTGCCTGGAGGGGGACGGGAAACACTGAAGCTTTCTTT. Translating gives CAWRGTGNTEAFF. This chain uses TRBV30 with TRBJ1-1, with D possibly being TRBD1 (5 bases). This CDR3 contains 13 residues. Germline values: CDR1 GTSNPN, CDR2 SVGIG (reference sequence). V lost 3 bases, J lost 2 bases, and 10 bases lay in between.